These 20 T cell receptor beta chains came from one sample sequenced in a study of blood T cells in healthy people across ages. The second PCR ran about 6 to 12 cycles with a sample-barcoded 5' primer and J-beta primers. One entry per CDR3 protein results from TCRdb running MiXCR on the 5' RACE reads. Here the sample spans 540,000 or so distinct CDR3 sequences, nearly 25% being singletons. These data were also filed under a second study, of T cells of mothers and their children.

Sequenced material: blood. The source is a boy younger than 18 in good health.

CDR3 sequence (DNA): TGCAGTGCCCCGACGAGGGGGAGATCCTATAATTCACCCCTCCACTTT. This translates into CSAPTRGRSYNSPLHF. V gene TRBV20-1 combines with J gene TRBJ1-6, with D perhaps matching TRBD1 (6 bases). Trimming left V 6 bases short and J 1 base short, with 16 bases between. The CDR3 extends over 16 amino acids. The germline V gene encodes CDR1 DFQATT and CDR2 SNEGSKA (reference sequence).

V and J are TRBV27 and TRBJ2-7; 9 nucleotides match TRBD1. The V gene end was trimmed by 7 bases and the J gene end by 0 bases; junction bases not matched to a gene: 4. Looked up from germline, CDR1 is MNHEY and CDR2 is SMNVEV (reference sequence). The CDR3 is made up of 14 amino acids. The CDR3: CASTGTGSSYEQYF. In nucleotides, the CDR3 is TGTGCCAGCACCGGGACAGGGAGCTCCTACGAGCAGTACTTC.

This clonotype was counted between two and nine times. The chain joins TRBV2 to TRBJ2-5; D gene ambiguous. The CDR3 spans 12 residues. CDR1 and CDR2 (germline): SNHLY, FYNNEI. Trimming pared 4 bases from V and 12 bases from J, leaving 15 bases between. Here the CDR3 reads CASSVTYRPEYF. Written as DNA, the CDR3 is TGTGCCAGCAGTGTGACATACCGGCCGGAGTACTTC.

This clonotype has just a few counts. The chain is built from TRBV7-2 and TRBJ2-5, with 14 bases matching TRBD2. Germline V gene data show CDR1 as SGHTA and CDR2 as FQGNSA. V shed 4 bases, J shed 4 bases, and the junction held 11 bases outside the gene matches. This CDR3 is built from 18 residues. The CDR3: CASSYGLAGGPQAETQYF. As DNA, the CDR3 is TGTGCCAGCAGCTACGGACTAGCGGGAGGCCCACAGGCAGAGACCCAGTACTTC.

The rearrangement joins TRBV11-3 to TRBJ2-7; D uncertain. Trimming removed 3 bases from V and 3 bases from J, with 12 bases in between. The CDR3 runs 14 residues. CDR1 SGHNT and CDR2 YENEEA come from the germline V gene. DNA for the CDR3: TGTGCCAGCAGCTTGATGTTTATAGACTACGAGCAGTACTTC. It yields the protein CASSLMFIDYEQYF.

This clonotype was seen a handful of times. This rearrangement joins TRBV6-6 to TRBJ2-1; possibly TRBD2 for D (6 bases). CDR3 length: 14 residues. Trimming cost V 4 bases and J 7 bases, with 14 bases left between them. CDR1 is MNHNY, CDR2 SVGAGI, per germline (reference sequence). The CDR3 is CASSFSGLTNEQFF. CDR3 DNA sequence: TGTGCCAGCAGTTTTAGCGGTCTAACGAATGAGCAGTTCTTC.

CDR3 sequence (DNA): TGTGCCAGCAGCCGCATACAGGGGGCGCAAGGAAACACCATATATTTT. It translates to CASSRIQGAQGNTIYF. V gene TRBV7-6 combines with J gene TRBJ1-3; 9 bases are shared with TRBD1. The CDR3 is 16 residues long. J gave up 4 bases and V 5 bases, and 9 bases lay outside the gene matches. The germline gives CDR1 SGHVS, CDR2 FNYEAQ.

This clonotype was picked up a small number of times. This CDR3 reads CASSQIAGGQETQYF. DNA of the CDR3: TGTGCCAGTAGTCAAATAGCCGGGGGGCAAGAGACCCAGTACTTC. The chain links TRBV19 to TRBJ2-5, with 7 bases matching TRBD2. The CDR3 is 15 residues long. The V segment lost 5 bases and the J segment 2 bases; nucleotides outside the gene matches: 8. CDR1 LNHDA and CDR2 SQIVND come from the germline V gene (reference sequence).

The chain joins TRBV6-5 to TRBJ1-1; 7 bases map to TRBD1. This CDR3 has 14 amino acids. The junction had 5 bases not matched to a gene; V was cut back by 2 bases and J by 5 bases. From germline, CDR1 is MNHEY and CDR2 SVGAGI. For the CDR3, the DNA is TGTGCCAGCAGTTACACGGGACAGTTGACTGAAGCTTTCTTT. It yields the protein CASSYTGQLTEAFF.

This clonotype was seen a handful of times. CDR3 sequence (DNA): TGTGCCAGCAGTTTAGGTCGGCCCTTCTCCTACGAGCAGTACTTC. Its protein is CASSLGRPFSYEQYF. This rearrangement joins TRBV27 to TRBJ2-7; unclear D gene. The V gene lost 2 bases and the J gene lost 0 bases, with 11 bases spanning the gap. The germline CDR1 and CDR2 sequences are MNHEY and SMNVEV (reference sequence). The length of the CDR3 is 15 residues.

A few counts support this clonotype. The chain links TRBV7-3 to TRBJ1-1; D is perhaps TRBD1 (5 bases). The germline gives CDR1 SGHTA, CDR2 FQGTGA. Trimming shortened V by 2 bases and J by 1 base, and 11 bases separated the two germline ends. CDR3 length: 15 residues. CDR3 in amino acids: CASSLVRTQNTEAFF. The CDR3 nucleotides are TGTGCCAGCAGCTTAGTCCGGACACAGAACACTGAAGCTTTCTTT.

This clonotype was found a few times. In nucleotides, the CDR3 is TGTGCCAGCAGCTGGCAGGGATCCCTCTCCTACGAGCAGTACTTC. Its protein is CASSWQGSLSYEQYF. The gene calls are TRBV7-2 and TRBJ2-7; the D gene is possibly TRBD1 (5 bases). V lost 4 bases and J 0 bases, leaving 13 bases between the germline ends. Germline values: CDR1 SGHTA, CDR2 FQGNSA. This CDR3 spans 15 amino acids. Drawing the rest from reference TRBV7-2 and TRBJ2-7, the complete variable domain is GAGVSQSPSNKVTEKGKDVELRCDPISGHTALYWYRQSLGQGLEFLIYFQGNSAPDKSGLPSDRFSAERTGGSVSTLTIQRTQQEDSAVYLCASSWQGSLSYEQYFGPGTRLTVT.

The rearrangement uses TRBV28 and TRBJ2-1, with D possibly TRBD1 on 5 matching bases. This CDR3 comprises 15 residues. Germline loops: CDR1 MDHEN, CDR2 SYDVKM. The V end was cut by 6 bases, the J end by 5 bases, with 17 bases between. CDR3 amino acids: CASSLGWQGDNEQFF. In DNA, the CDR3 is TGTGCCAGCAGCTTAGGGTGGCAGGGCGACAATGAGCAGTTCTTC.

J is TRBJ2-5 and V is TRBV28, with D maybe TRBD2 (6 bases). V lost 4 bases, J lost 5 bases, and 11 bases lay in between. The CDR3 loop spans 13 amino acids. In germline, CDR1 is MDHEN, CDR2 SYDVKM. CDR3 protein: CASSSAGMETQYF. DNA for the CDR3: TGTGCCAGCAGTTCGGCGGGAATGGAGACCCAGTACTTC.

This chain joins TRBV7-3 and TRBJ2-3, with 8 bases matching TRBD2. With V trimmed by 8 bases and J by 6 bases, 10 bases remained unmatched. This CDR3 spans 14 amino acids. CDR1 is SGHTA and CDR2 is FQGTGA in the germline V gene. CDR3 region: CASSSGGSRDTQYF. The CDR3 coding sequence is TGTGCCAGCTCAAGCGGGGGCAGTCGGGATACGCAGTATTTT.

This clonotype has only a few counts. The gene calls are TRBV5-5 and TRBJ2-7; D may be TRBD1 or TRBD2 (5 bases each). Per the germline V gene, CDR1 is SGHKS and CDR2 is YYEKEE (reference sequence). Trimming cost V 4 bases and J 3 bases, with 17 bases left between them. The CDR3 is 15 amino acids. The CDR3 loop is CASSPSTGRYYEQYF. CDR3 nucleotide sequence: TGTGCCAGCAGCCCTAGTACGGGACGATACTACGAGCAGTACTTC.

The V gene is TRBV9, the J gene TRBJ2-7; D gene ambiguous. Trimming left V 0 bases short and J 6 bases short, with 10 bases between. CDR3 length: 13 residues. Germline V gives CDR1 SGDLS, CDR2 YYNGEE. The CDR3 DNA reads as TGTGCCAGCAGCGTAGCTCGAGACACCGAGCAGTACTTC. Its protein is CASSVARDTEQYF.

This clonotype turned up a few times. This chain links TRBV20-1 with TRBJ2-7; no clear D gene. The V and J ends lost 2 bases and 0 bases respectively, with 5 bases between them. CDR1 and CDR2 from the germline V gene are DFQATT and SNEGSKA (reference sequence). The CDR3 is 12 amino acids. Here the CDR3 reads CSARPDSYEQYF. Written as DNA, the CDR3 is TGCAGTGCTAGACCGGACTCCTACGAGCAGTACTTC.

This chain connects TRBV5-4 to TRBJ1-2; possibly TRBD1 for D (6 bases). CDR3 size: 11 residues. Germline lookup yields CDR1 SGHNT and CDR2 YYREEE (reference sequence). V was clipped by 4 bases and J by 8 bases, with 9 bases between them. The CDR3 here is CASSGGRGYTF. The CDR3 DNA reads as TGTGCCAGCAGCGGGGGGCGGGGCTACACCTTC.

The chain uses TRBV3-1 and TRBJ2-5; 10 nucleotides align to TRBD2. The end of the DNA fits TRBJ2-1 better, so the J call may be wrong. The CDR3 extends over 16 amino acids. The germline V gene encodes CDR1 LGHDT and CDR2 YNNKEL (reference sequence). The CDR3 is CASSPLSGRVINEQFF. For the CDR3, the DNA is TGTGCCAGCAGCCCATTAAGCGGGAGGGTGATCAATGAGCAGTTCTTC.